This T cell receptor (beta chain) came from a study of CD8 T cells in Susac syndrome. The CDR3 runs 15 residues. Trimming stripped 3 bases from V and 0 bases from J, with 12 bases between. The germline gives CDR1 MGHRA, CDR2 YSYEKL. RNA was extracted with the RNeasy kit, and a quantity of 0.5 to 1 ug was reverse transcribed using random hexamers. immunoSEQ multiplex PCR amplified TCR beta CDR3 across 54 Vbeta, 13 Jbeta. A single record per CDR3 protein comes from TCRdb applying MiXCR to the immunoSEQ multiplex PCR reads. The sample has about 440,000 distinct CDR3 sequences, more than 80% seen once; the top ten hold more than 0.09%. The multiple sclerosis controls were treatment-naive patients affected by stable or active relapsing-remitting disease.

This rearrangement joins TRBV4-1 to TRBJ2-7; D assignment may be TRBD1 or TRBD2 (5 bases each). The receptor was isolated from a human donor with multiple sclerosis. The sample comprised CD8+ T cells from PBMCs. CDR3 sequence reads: CASSHRWGPSYEQYF. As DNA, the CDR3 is TGCGCCAGCAGCCATCGTTGGGGACCCTCCTACGAGCAGTACTTC.